This T cell receptor beta chain was captured by sequencing in a study of regulatory T cells in long-lasting Graves disease. Notes on the study in general: TRBV28, TRBJ1-2 and TRBJ2-5 were segments that persistent disease favored.

The table lists this clonotype with many counts. What it binds is not known. Time point given: newly diagnosed GD, antithyroid drugs for less than 3 months. Following extraction of RNA from PBMCs, that RNA was used to make the TCR library. Patients all came to the study from an endocrinology department in Xi'an, China. The CDR3 is 16 amino acids. With V trimmed by 5 bases and J by 4 bases, 6 bases remained unmatched. Germline-derived CDR1 and CDR2 are MNHNS and SASEGT. Library construction for TCR beta used iRepertoire HTBI primers and Arm-PCR of CDR3 regions. TCRdb reprocessed the multiplex PCR reads with MiXCR, giving one entry per CDR3 protein. The sample holds 440,000 or so distinct CDR3 sequences, over 15% seen once. These data also featured in a second study, about T cells in Graves' hyperthyroidism and ophthalmopathy. Per that study: Blood also contained most expanded thyroid clonotypes above 0.001.

The material sequenced was peripheral blood mononuclear cells (PBMCs), taken at new diagnosis, from a patient treated with antithyroid drugs. The receptor was isolated from a woman in her twenties or thirties with Graves disease. The chain joins TRBV6-1 to TRBJ2-1; the match to TRBD2 covers 12 bases. The CDR3 spells CASSTRTSGIYNEQFF. CDR3 DNA: TGTGCCAGCAGTACCAGGACTAGCGGGATTTACAATGAGCAGTTCTTC.